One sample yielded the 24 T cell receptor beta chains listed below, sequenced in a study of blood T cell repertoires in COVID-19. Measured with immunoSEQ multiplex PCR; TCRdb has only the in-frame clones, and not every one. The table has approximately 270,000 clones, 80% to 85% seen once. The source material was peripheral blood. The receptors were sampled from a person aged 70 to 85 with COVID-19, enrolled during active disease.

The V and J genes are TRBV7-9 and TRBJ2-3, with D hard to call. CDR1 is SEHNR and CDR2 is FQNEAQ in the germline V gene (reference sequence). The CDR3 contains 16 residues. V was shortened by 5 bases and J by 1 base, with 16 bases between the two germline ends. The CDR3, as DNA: TGTGCCAGCAGCCTCCTGGCGGCCCTGGGCACAGATACGCAGTATTTT. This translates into CASSLLAALGTDTQYF.

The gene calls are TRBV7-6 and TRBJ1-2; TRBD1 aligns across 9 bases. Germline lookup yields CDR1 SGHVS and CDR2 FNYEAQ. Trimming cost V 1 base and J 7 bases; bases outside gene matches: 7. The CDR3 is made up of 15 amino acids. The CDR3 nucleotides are TGTGCCAGCAGCTTAGATGAGACAGGGGGTAGTGGCTACACCTTC. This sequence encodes CASSLDETGGSGYTF.

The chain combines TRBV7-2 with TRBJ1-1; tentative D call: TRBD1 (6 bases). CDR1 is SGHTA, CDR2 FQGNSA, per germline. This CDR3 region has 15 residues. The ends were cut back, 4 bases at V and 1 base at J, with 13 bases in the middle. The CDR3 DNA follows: TGTGCCAGCAGCTCTCCGGGACATAAGAACACTGAAGCTTTCTTT. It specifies CASSSPGHKNTEAFF.

CDR3 sequence reads: CASSLMLVGATGELFF. CDR3 bases: TGTGCCAGCAGTTTAATGTTAGTAGGGGCCACCGGGGAGCTGTTTTTT. The chain joins TRBV28 to TRBJ2-2, with D possibly TRBD1 on 5 matching bases. The germline V gene has CDR1 MDHEN and CDR2 SYDVKM. V was cut by 2 bases and J by 4 bases, with 14 bases left in between. CDR3 length: 16 residues.

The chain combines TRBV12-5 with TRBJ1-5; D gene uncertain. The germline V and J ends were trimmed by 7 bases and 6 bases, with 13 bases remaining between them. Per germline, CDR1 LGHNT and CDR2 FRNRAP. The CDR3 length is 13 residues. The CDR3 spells CASASTMGQPQHF. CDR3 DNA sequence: TGTGCTAGTGCCTCTACTATGGGTCAGCCCCAGCATTTT.

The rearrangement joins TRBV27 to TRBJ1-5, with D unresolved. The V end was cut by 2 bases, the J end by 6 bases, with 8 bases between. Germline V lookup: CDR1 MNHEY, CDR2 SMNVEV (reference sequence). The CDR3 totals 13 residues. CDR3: CASSLHPGQPQHF. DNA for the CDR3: TGTGCCAGCAGTTTACATCCCGGTCAGCCCCAGCATTTT.

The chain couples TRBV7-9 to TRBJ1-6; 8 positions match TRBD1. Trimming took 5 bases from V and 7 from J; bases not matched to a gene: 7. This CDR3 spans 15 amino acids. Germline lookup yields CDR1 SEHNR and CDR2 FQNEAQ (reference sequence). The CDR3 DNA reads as TGTGCCAGCAGCCAGACAGGGGCCGAAAATTCACCCCTCCACTTT. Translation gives CASSQTGAENSPLHF. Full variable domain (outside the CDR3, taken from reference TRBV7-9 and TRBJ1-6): DTGVSQNPRHKITKRGQNVTFRCDPISEHNRLYWYRQTLGQGPEFLTYFQNEAQLEKSRLLSDRFSAERPKGSFSTLEIQRTEQGDSAMYLCASSQTGAENSPLHFGNGTRLTVT.

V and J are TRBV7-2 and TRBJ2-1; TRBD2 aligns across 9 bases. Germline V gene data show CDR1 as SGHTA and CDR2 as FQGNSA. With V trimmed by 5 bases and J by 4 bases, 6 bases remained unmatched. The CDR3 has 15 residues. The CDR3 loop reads CASSQGSGGYNEQFF. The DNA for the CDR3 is TGTGCCAGCAGCCAGGGTAGCGGGGGTTACAATGAGCAGTTCTTC.

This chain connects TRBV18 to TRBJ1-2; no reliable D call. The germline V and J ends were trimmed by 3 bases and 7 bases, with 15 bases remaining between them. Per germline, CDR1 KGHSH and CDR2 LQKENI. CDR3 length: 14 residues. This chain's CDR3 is CASSPGIGGLGYTF. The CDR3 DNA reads TGTGCCAGCTCACCCGGAATAGGAGGGCTTGGCTACACCTTC.

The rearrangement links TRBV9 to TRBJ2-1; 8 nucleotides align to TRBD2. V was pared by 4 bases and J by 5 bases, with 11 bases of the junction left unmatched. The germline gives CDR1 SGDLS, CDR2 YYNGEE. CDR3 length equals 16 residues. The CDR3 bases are TGTGCCAGCAGCCTCACATGGGGACTAGGAGACAATGAGCAGTTCTTC. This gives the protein CASSLTWGLGDNEQFF.

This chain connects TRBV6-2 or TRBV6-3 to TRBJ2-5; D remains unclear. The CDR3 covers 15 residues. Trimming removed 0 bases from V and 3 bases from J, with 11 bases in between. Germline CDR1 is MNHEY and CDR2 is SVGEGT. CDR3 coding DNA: TGTGCCAGCAGTTACTCGGTAGCCAGTAAAGAGACCCAGTACTTC. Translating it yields CASSYSVASKETQYF.

The CDR3 DNA follows: TGTGCCAGCAGCCAACGCGCGGATACGCAGTATTTT. Protein product: CASSQRADTQYF. This chain connects TRBV14 to TRBJ2-3; unclear D gene. Germline assignment: CDR1 SGHDN and CDR2 FVKESK. This CDR3 contains 12 residues. V dropped 2 bases and J dropped 6 bases, with 6 bases sitting between them.

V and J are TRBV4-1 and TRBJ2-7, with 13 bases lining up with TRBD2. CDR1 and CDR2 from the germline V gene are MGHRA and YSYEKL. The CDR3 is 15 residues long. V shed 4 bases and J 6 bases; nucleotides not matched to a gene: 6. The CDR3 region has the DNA TGCGCCAGCAGCCTTACTAGCGGGGGGGCGGGCGAGCAGTACTTC. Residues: CASSLTSGGAGEQYF.

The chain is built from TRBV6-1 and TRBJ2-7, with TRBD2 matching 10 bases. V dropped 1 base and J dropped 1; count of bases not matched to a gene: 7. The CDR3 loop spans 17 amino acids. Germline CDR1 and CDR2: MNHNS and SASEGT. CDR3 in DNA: TGTGCCAGCAGTGAAGGTCCTAGCGGGGGACTATCCTACGAGCAGTACTTC. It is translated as CASSEGPSGGLSYEQYF.

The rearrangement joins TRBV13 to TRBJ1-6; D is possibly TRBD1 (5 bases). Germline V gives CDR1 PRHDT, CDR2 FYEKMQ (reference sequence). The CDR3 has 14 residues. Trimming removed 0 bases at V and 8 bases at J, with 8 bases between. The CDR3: CASSLGRGDSPLHF. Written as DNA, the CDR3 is TGTGCCAGCAGCTTAGGCCGGGGGGATTCACCCCTCCACTTT.

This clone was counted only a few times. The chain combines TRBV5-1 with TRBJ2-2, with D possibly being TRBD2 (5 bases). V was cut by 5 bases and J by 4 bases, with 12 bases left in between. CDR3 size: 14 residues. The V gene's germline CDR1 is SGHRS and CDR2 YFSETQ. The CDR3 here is CASRLDWGTGELFF. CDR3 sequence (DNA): TGCGCCAGCAGACTAGACTGGGGCACCGGGGAGCTGTTTTTT.

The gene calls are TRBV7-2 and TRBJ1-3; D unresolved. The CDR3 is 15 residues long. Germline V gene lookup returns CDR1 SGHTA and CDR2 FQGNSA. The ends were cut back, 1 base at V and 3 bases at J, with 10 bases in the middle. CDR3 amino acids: CASSLGAARGNTIYF. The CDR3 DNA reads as TGTGCCAGCAGCTTAGGTGCAGCGCGTGGAAACACCATATATTTT.

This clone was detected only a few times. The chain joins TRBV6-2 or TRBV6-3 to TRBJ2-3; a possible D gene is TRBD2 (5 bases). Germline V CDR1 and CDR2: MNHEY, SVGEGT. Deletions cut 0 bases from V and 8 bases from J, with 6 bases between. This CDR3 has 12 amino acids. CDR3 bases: TGTGCCAGCAGTTACTCCGAGGGTACGCAGTATTTT. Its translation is CASSYSEGTQYF.

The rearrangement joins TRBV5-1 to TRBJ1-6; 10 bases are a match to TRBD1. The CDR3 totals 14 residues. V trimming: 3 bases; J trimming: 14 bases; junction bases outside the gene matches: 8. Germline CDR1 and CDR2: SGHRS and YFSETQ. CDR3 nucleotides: TGCGCCAGCAGCTCAGACAGGGGGCGTCTAACCCTCCACTTT. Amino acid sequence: CASSSDRGRLTLHF.

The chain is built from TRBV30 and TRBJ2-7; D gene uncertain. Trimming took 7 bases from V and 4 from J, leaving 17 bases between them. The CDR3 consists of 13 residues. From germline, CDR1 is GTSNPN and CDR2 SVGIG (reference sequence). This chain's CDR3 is CAYFPLFSYEQYF. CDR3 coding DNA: TGTGCCTACTTCCCCCTTTTTTCGTACGAGCAGTACTTC.

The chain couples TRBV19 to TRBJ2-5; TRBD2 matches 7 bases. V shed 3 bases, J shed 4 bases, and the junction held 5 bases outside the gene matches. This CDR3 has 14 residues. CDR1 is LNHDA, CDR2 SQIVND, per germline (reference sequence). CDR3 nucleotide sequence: TGTGCCAGTAGTATTCTCCCGGGGGGAGAGACCCAGTACTTC. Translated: CASSILPGGETQYF.

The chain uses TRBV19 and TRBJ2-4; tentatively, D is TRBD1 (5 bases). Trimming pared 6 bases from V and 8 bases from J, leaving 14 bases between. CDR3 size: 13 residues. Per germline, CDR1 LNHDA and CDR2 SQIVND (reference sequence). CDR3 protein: CASSQSREDIQYF. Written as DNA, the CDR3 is TGTGCCAGTAGCCAGTCCAGGGAAGACATTCAGTACTTC.

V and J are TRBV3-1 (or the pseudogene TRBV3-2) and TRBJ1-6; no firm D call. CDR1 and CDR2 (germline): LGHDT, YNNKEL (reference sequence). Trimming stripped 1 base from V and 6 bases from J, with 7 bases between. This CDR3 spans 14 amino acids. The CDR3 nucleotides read TGTGCCAGCAGCCAAGGACAAAGTAATTCACCCCTCCACTTT. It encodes CASSQGQSNSPLHF.

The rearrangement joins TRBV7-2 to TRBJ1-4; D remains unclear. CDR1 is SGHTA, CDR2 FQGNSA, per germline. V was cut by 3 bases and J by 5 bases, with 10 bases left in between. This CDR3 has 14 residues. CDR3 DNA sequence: TGTGCCAGCAGCTTGGGCAGAAAAAATGAAAAACTGTTTTTT. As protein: CASSLGRKNEKLFF. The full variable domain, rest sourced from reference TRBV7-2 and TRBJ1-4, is GAGVSQSPSNKVTEKGKDVELRCDPISGHTALYWYRQSLGQGLEFLIYFQGNSAPDKSGLPSDRFSAERTGGSVSTLTIQRTQQEDSAVYLCASSLGRKNEKLFFGSGTQLSVL.